One sample yielded the 31 T cell receptor beta chains listed below, sequenced in a study of Graves' ophthalmopathy and Graves' hyperthyroidism. Amplification targeted the TCR beta CDR3 regions, with RNA transcripts as the source material. An initial RT-PCR round employing HTBI primers preceded a second-round multiplex PCR. TCRdb fed the multiplex PCR reads into MiXCR, producing one record per CDR3 protein. This sample carries about 150,000 distinct CDR3 sequences, approximately 38% of them seen once, and the ten largest clones take about 5.8%. Sequenced input: peripheral blood. Receptors were obtained from a middle-aged woman with Graves' ophthalmopathy.

This chain uses TRBV20-1 with TRBJ2-2, with 9 bases aligning to TRBD1. CDR1 is DFQATT, CDR2 SNEGSKA, per germline (reference sequence). V shed 5 bases, J shed 5 bases, and the junction held 3 bases outside the gene matches. The CDR3 loop spans 13 amino acids. CDR3: CSAPTGGTGELFF. The CDR3 nucleotides are TGCAGTGCTCCGACAGGGGGTACCGGGGAGCTGTTTTTT.

The chain recombines TRBV20-1 with TRBJ1-1, with D unclear. The CDR3 totals 12 residues. Trimming removed 6 bases at V and 3 bases at J, with 11 bases between. From germline, CDR1 is DFQATT and CDR2 SNEGSKA (reference sequence). This CDR3 reads CSALDLHTEAFF. The CDR3 DNA sequence: TGCAGTGCCCTCGACTTGCACACTGAAGCTTTCTTT.

This clonotype is categorized as medium-sized. V gene TRBV6-2 or TRBV6-3 combines with J gene TRBJ1-6; D is unclear. CDR1 is MNHEY, CDR2 SVGEGT, per germline. The CDR3 spans 15 residues. V was clipped by 8 bases and J by 5 bases, with 16 bases between them. The CDR3 nucleotides read TGTGCCAGCGTTGGGCAAAGCGGCAATAATTCACCCCTCCACTTT. It encodes CASVGQSGNNSPLHF.

The table lists this clonotype with a count of one. This chain connects TRBV6-1 to TRBJ1-1, with D perhaps TRBD1 (6 bases). The CDR3 has 14 residues. In germline, CDR1 is MNHNS, CDR2 SASEGT. Trimming stripped 5 bases from V and 6 bases from J, with 16 bases between. The chain's CDR3 is CASSPEGVIAEAFF. CDR3 coding DNA: TGTGCCAGCAGTCCCGAGGGGGTAATAGCTGAAGCTTTCTTT.

In its sample, this clonotype was seen many times. The chain employs TRBV2 and TRBJ1-5; tentatively, D is TRBD1 (5 bases). V was cut by 2 bases and J by 11 bases, with 19 bases left in between. CDR1 SNHLY and CDR2 FYNNEI come from the germline V gene. The CDR3 length is 15 residues. Here the CDR3 DNA reads TGTGCCAGCAGTGAAAATGATCCCAGGGCTGCGACCCAGCATTTT. This encodes CASSENDPRAATQHF.

The rearrangement joins TRBV6-1 to TRBJ2-5, with TRBD2 as a possible D gene (6 bases). The CDR3 is 15 residues long. V was shortened by 9 bases and J by 5 bases, with 22 bases between the two germline ends. Germline values: CDR1 MNHNS, CDR2 SASEGT. As DNA, the CDR3 is TGTGCCAGTTACGAACCGGGGACTGTGGGGGAGACCCAGTACTTC. Its protein is CASYEPGTVGETQYF.

This clonotype occurred many times. A much larger clone lies a single base off, so this may be a read error. This chain's CDR3 is CAISGQGYEQYF. The CDR3 region has the DNA TGTGCCATCAGTGGACAGGGCTACGAGCAGTACTTC. The V call is TRBV10-3, the J call TRBJ2-7, with TRBD1 matching 7 bases. Germline V gives CDR1 ENHRY, CDR2 SYGVKD. CDR3 size: 12 residues. The V and J ends lost 4 bases and 3 bases, in that order; junction bases with no gene match: 0.

The rearrangement joins TRBV19 to TRBJ2-5, with 13 bases aligning to TRBD2. Looked up from germline, CDR1 is LNHDA and CDR2 is SQIVND (reference sequence). Trimming took 5 bases from V and 2 from J; bases not matched to a gene: 8. The CDR3 totals 17 residues. CDR3 DNA sequence: TGTGCCAGTAGTCCTGGACTAGCGGGAGTAGGACAAGAGACCCAGTACTTC. Protein: CASSPGLAGVGQETQYF.

V and J are TRBV20-1 and TRBJ2-7; perhaps TRBD1 as D (5 bases). Looked up from germline, CDR1 is DFQATT and CDR2 is SNEGSKA (reference sequence). V gave up 6 bases and J gave up 6 bases, with 12 bases separating them. The CDR3 length is 11 residues. The CDR3 DNA sequence: TGCAGTGCGAGTACAGGATCCGAGCAGTACTTC. It is translated as CSASTGSEQYF.

This clonotype was detected ten times or more. Sequence at one end of the junction differs from germline and may be a read error. This rearrangement joins TRBV9 to TRBJ2-7; 11 nucleotides align to TRBD2. The V gene's germline CDR1 is SGDLS and CDR2 YYNGEE. This CDR3 is built from 14 residues. CDR3 residues: CASSVAGGPYEQYF. The CDR3 DNA reads as TGTGCCAGCAGTGTAGCGGGGGGGCCCTACGAGCAGTACTTC.

In this sample, this clonotype turned up many times. V usage is TRBV20-1 and J usage is TRBJ2-7, with D uncertain. Looked up from germline, CDR1 is DFQATT and CDR2 is SNEGSKA (reference sequence). Trimming shortened V by 1 base and J by 0 bases, and 10 bases separated the two germline ends. The CDR3 extends over 14 amino acids. CDR3 sequence: CSARGTGSSYEQYF. CDR3 in DNA: TGCAGTGCTAGAGGGACCGGGTCCTCCTACGAGCAGTACTTC.

This chain connects TRBV9 to TRBJ2-7; 12 bases line up with TRBD2. This CDR3 is built from 16 residues. Germline V gene lookup returns CDR1 SGDLS and CDR2 YYNGEE. Germline trimming cut 4 bases from V and 3 bases from J; bases unmatched to any gene: 8. In DNA, the CDR3 is TGTGCCAGCAGCATCCTAGCGGGAGGGCCCATCTACGAGCAGTACTTC. It specifies CASSILAGGPIYEQYF.

This clonotype was seen many times. In DNA, the CDR3 is TGTGCCAGCAGTGAGCCGGGACGCGGGCGCTACGAGCAGTACTTC. Residues: CASSEPGRGRYEQYF. The chain uses TRBV6-2 or TRBV6-3 and TRBJ2-7; D assignment may be TRBD1 or TRBD2 (5 bases each). V was trimmed by 5 bases and J by 3 bases, leaving 17 bases between them. CDR3 length equals 15 residues. CDR1 MNHEY and CDR2 SVGEGT come from the germline V gene.

V and J are TRBV28 and TRBJ2-7; perhaps TRBD1 as D (6 bases). Germline V lookup: CDR1 MDHEN, CDR2 SYDVKM. V lost 7 bases to trimming and J lost 4 bases, with 14 bases between them. The CDR3 covers 13 residues. The CDR3 region is CASTAGVTYEQYF. In DNA, the CDR3 is TGTGCCAGCACCGCAGGGGTTACGTACGAGCAGTACTTC.

At least ten counts were recorded for this clonotype. The chain combines TRBV6-1 with TRBJ1-1, with a tentative D call TRBD1 (6 bases). The V end was cut by 6 bases, the J end by 1 base, with 15 bases between. Germline V gene lookup returns CDR1 MNHNS and CDR2 SASEGT. This CDR3 has 15 amino acids. The CDR3 DNA is TGTGCCAGCAGCCCACGGGACATCCGGAACACTGAAGCTTTCTTT. Encoded protein: CASSPRDIRNTEAFF.

The table lists this clonotype with many counts. The chain couples TRBV3-1 to TRBJ1-6; a possible D gene is TRBD1 (5 bases). The ends were cut back, 6 bases at V and 13 bases at J, with 19 bases in the middle. Looked up from germline, CDR1 is LGHDT and CDR2 is YNNKEL (reference sequence). There are 14 residues in the CDR3. CDR3 nucleotides: TGTGCCAGCAGTCGAGGGGCAGCCGATTTGCCCCTCCACTTT. This codes for CASSRGAADLPLHF.

V and J are TRBV6-1 and TRBJ2-7; 7 bases fit TRBD1. With V trimmed by 6 bases and J by 12 bases, 23 bases remained unmatched. The CDR3 contains 16 residues. Germline loops: CDR1 MNHNS, CDR2 SASEGT. The CDR3 loop is CASSRSVSTSQGNTYF. The CDR3 DNA is TGTGCCAGCAGCAGGTCCGTGTCAACCTCACAGGGGAACACGTACTTC.

This clonotype showed up many times. The chain employs TRBV6-5 and TRBJ1-3; weak D call: TRBD1 (5 bases). The CDR3 is made up of 14 amino acids. The V gene's germline CDR1 is MNHEY and CDR2 SVGAGI. Between the trimmed V and J ends, which lost 11 bases and 5 bases, there was a span of 19 bases. The CDR3 nucleotides are TGTGCCGTATTTAGCACAGGACGTAGAAACACCATATATTTT. Its translation is CAVFSTGRRNTIYF.

The chain couples TRBV9 to TRBJ2-3, with 10 bases that match TRBD2. Germline loops: CDR1 SGDLS, CDR2 YYNGEE. CDR3 length: 15 residues. V lost 5 bases to trimming and J lost 1 base; unmatched junction nucleotides: 4. CDR3: CASRLTSGRTDTQYF. As DNA, the CDR3 is TGTGCCAGCAGGTTGACTAGCGGGCGCACAGATACGCAGTATTTT.

This clonotype was picked up many times. The chain has TRBV7-2 and TRBJ2-5; D uncertain. Germline CDR1 is SGHTA and CDR2 is FQGNSA. CDR3 length equals 13 residues. Between the trimmed V and J ends, which lost 5 bases and 5 bases, there was a span of 12 bases. CDR3 nucleotide sequence: TGTGCCAGCAGCATGCGGTTTGTGGAGACCCAGTACTTC. As protein: CASSMRFVETQYF.

The V and J genes are TRBV6-1 and TRBJ1-5; D is ambiguous. Per germline, CDR1 MNHNS and CDR2 SASEGT. V dropped 5 bases and J dropped 9 bases, with 11 bases sitting between them. The CDR3 is made up of 12 amino acids. DNA of the CDR3: TGTGCCAGCAGTCCCGGCGAATGGCCCCAGCATTTT. Amino acids: CASSPGEWPQHF.

This clonotype was counted many times. The chain links TRBV2 to TRBJ2-2, with D possibly being TRBD1 (5 bases). The CDR3 extends over 15 amino acids. V was trimmed by 4 bases and J by 1 base, leaving 10 bases between them. CDR1 and CDR2 from the germline V gene are SNHLY and FYNNEI. CDR3 nucleotide sequence: TGTGCCAGCAGTGTAAATGGACAGAACACCGGGGAGCTGTTTTTT. Translation: CASSVNGQNTGELFF.

This clonotype occurred many times. V and J are TRBV18 and TRBJ2-5; D is unclear. V was pared by 0 bases and J by 2 bases, with 4 bases between. The germline CDR1 and CDR2 sequences are KGHSH and LQKENI. The CDR3 has 13 amino acids. The CDR3 bases are TGTGCCAGCTCACCACCGCTGCAAGAGACCCAGTACTTC. Translating it yields CASSPPLQETQYF. Variable domain in full (rest from reference TRBV18 and TRBJ2-5): NAGVMQNPRHLVRRRGQEARLRCSPMKGHSHVYWYRQLPEEGLKFMVYLQKENIIDESGMPKERFSAEFPKEGPSILRIQQVVRGDSAAYFCASSPPLQETQYFGPGTRLLVL.

This clonotype was counted many times. The J gene is TRBJ1-2, the V gene TRBV28, with D unclear. Germline loops: CDR1 MDHEN, CDR2 SYDVKM. The CDR3 is 13 residues long. V was clipped by 7 bases and J by 5 bases, with 14 bases between them. The CDR3 DNA is TGTGCCAGCACTCCCCGCGGACCATATGGCTACACCTTC. Translation gives CASTPRGPYGYTF.

CDR3 nucleotides: TGTGCCAGCAGCTACGACCCCAGTCTGGGACAGGCATGGTGGGAGCAGTACTTC. It yields the protein CASSYDPSLGQAWWEQYF. This sequence joins TRBV7-8 and TRBJ2-7; 8 nucleotides agree with TRBD1. Trimming removed 4 bases from V and 7 bases from J; junction bases left unmatched: 21. Looked up from germline, CDR1 is SGHVS and CDR2 is FQNEAQ. CDR3 length equals 18 residues.

The chain links TRBV11-2 to TRBJ1-2, with 7 bases fitting TRBD1. Germline assignment: CDR1 SGHAT and CDR2 FQNNGV. The CDR3 has 13 amino acids. J lost 4 bases, V lost 5 bases, and 4 bases had no gene match. The CDR3 reads CASSTGERYGYTF. CDR3 nucleotides: TGTGCCAGCAGCACAGGGGAACGCTATGGCTACACCTTC.

The chain carries TRBV12-3 or TRBV12-4 and TRBJ2-5; the match to TRBD1 covers 9 bases. After removal of 5 bases from V and 5 bases from J, the junction contained 3 bases not matched to a gene. This CDR3 comprises 13 residues. The CDR3 loop is CASSDGQGETQYF. The CDR3 DNA reads as TGTGCCAGCAGTGACGGACAGGGGGAGACCCAGTACTTC.

In its sample, this clonotype was seen many times. The chain employs TRBV5-1 and TRBJ2-7; no reliable D call. V lost 5 bases, J lost 2 bases, and 11 bases lay in between. Germline V gene sequence: CDR1 SGHRS, CDR2 YFSETQ. The CDR3 spans 13 residues. CDR3 in amino acids: CASREASTYEQYF. The CDR3 nucleotides are TGCGCCAGCAGAGAAGCGAGCACCTACGAGCAGTACTTC. Complete variable domain (other parts from reference TRBV5-1 and TRBJ2-7): KAGVTQTPRYLIKTRGQQVTLSCSPISGHRSVSWYQQTPGQGLQFLFEYFSETQRNKGNFPGRFSGRQFSNSRSEMNVSTLELGDSALYLCASREASTYEQYFGPGTRLTVT.

This clonotype has a count of ten or more. The chain uses TRBV6-2 or TRBV6-3 and TRBJ1-5; D is perhaps TRBD1 (5 bases). From germline, CDR1 is MNHEY and CDR2 SVGEGT. CDR3 size: 16 residues. V was pared by 4 bases and J by 7 bases, with 20 bases between. CDR3 in amino acids: CASSSSQGGSGQPQHF. CDR3 nucleotides: TGTGCCAGCAGTTCGAGTCAGGGAGGGTCAGGGCAGCCCCAGCATTTT.

This chain joins TRBV12-3 or TRBV12-4 and TRBJ1-2; 7 positions agree with TRBD1. The CDR3 has 14 amino acids. The V and J ends lost 3 bases and 7 bases, in that order; junction bases with no gene match: 8. CDR3 in amino acids: CASSLGQGVAGYTF. CDR3 in DNA: TGTGCCAGCAGTTTGGGTCAGGGGGTCGCTGGCTACACCTTC.

The CDR3 sequence: CASSLAMESEAFF. DNA for the CDR3: TGCGCCAGCAGCTTGGCCATGGAGTCTGAAGCTTTCTTT. The chain uses TRBV5-1 and TRBJ1-1; D is uncertain. The germline V gene has CDR1 SGHRS and CDR2 YFSETQ. Deletions cut 0 bases from V and 6 bases from J, with 9 bases between. This CDR3 is 13 amino acids long.